This T cell receptor (beta chain) was found in a study of blood T cell repertoires in COVID-19. In the original analysis: Reference gene primer amplification gave estimated nucleated cell counts. TCRdb's table, derived via immunoSEQ multiplex PCR, lists solely in-frame clones and lacks some. That table is the source of V, J and clone size, and D and trimming were worked out from the DNA. The sample has around 250,000 clones; roughly 88% are singletons. This clone was seen a handful of times. The V gene lost 3 bases and the J gene lost 7 bases, with 9 bases spanning the gap. Germline V gene data show CDR1 as LGHNA and CDR2 as YNFKEQ. This CDR3 is built from 13 residues.

Sequenced input: PBMCs or T cells enriched from blood (not recorded which). The receptor comes from a woman aged 50 to 60 who had recovered from COVID-19. V and J are TRBV4-2 and TRBJ2-2; D unresolved. The CDR3 region has the DNA TGTGCCAGCAGCCAGTTCGCTAGCGGGGAGCTGTTTTTT. It codes for CASSQFASGELFF.